This TCR beta chain emerged from a study of T cells expressing NK-cell markers. On the study more broadly: TCR beta repertoires came from sorted CD3+CD56+NKG2C+, CD3+CD56+NKG2C- and CD3+CD56-NKG2C+ T cells.

CDR3 length: 14 amino acids. Germline lookup yields CDR1 SGHVS and CDR2 FQNEAQ. Broader study findings: Of CD8+ T cells, about 1.0-8% belonged to dominant NKG2C+ clonotypes in 5 to 7 donors.

As regards this clonotype: No antigen is known for it.

5'RACE template switching with UMIs produced the TCR beta cDNA. Using the 5' RACE reads, TCRdb records one entry per CDR3 protein without DNA. The sample totals some 410,000 distinct CDR3 sequences. The specimen was blood T cells: a sorted CD56 or NKG2C T cell subset, CD4+ or CD8+ T cells, or bulk PBMC T cells (not recorded which). The receptor was derived from a woman between 18 and 69 years old in good health. The chain carries TRBV7-8 and TRBJ2-7; absent DNA, TCRdb's TRBD2 call cannot be checked. CDR3 residues: CASSLTSGRTEQYF. The whole variable domain, filled in from reference TRBV7-8 and TRBJ2-7, reads GAGVSQSPRYKVAKRGQDVALRCDPISGHVSLFWYQQALGQGPEFLTYFQNEAQLDKSGLPSDRFFAERPEGSVSTLKIQRTQQEDSAVYLCASSLTSGRTEQYFGPGTRLTVT.